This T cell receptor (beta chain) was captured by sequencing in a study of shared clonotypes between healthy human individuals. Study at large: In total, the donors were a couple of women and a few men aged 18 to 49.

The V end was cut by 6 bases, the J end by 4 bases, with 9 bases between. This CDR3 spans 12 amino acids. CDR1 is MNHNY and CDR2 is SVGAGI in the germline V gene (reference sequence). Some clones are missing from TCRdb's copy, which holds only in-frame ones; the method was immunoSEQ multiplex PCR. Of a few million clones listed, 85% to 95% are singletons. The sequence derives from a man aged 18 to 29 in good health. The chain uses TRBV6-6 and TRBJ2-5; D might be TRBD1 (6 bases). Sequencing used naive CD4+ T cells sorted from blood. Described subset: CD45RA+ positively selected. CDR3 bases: TGTGCCAGCAGCCACAGGGTAGAGACCCAGTACTTC. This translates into CASSHRVETQYF.